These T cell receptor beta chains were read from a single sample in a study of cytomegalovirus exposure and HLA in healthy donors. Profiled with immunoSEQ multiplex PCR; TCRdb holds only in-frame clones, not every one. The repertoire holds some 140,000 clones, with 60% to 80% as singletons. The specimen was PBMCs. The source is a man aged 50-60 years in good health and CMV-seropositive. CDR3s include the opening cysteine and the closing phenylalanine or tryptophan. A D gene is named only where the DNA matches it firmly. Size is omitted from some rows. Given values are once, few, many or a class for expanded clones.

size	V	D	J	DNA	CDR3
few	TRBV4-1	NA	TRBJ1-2	TGCGCCAGCAGCCAAGGAAGACAGACCACCAACTATGGCTACACCTTC	CASSQGRQTTNYGYTF
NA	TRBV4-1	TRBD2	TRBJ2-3	TGCGCCAGCAGCCAGGGGGAGCTTAGGCGGGGGTCCACAGATACGCAGTATTTT	CASSQGELRRGSTDTQYF
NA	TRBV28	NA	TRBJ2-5	TGTGCCAGCAGTTTGGGCAGTTTTCGGGAGACCCAGTACTTC	CASSLGSFRETQYF
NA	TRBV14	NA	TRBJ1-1	TGTGCCAGCAGCCAGAGAGTTACGGGTGAAGCTTTCTTT	CASSQRVTGEAFF
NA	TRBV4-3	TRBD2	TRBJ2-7	TGCGCCAGCAGCCAAGATCCAGCGGGAGGGCCTATCGGTAACGAGCAGTACTTC	CASSQDPAGGPIGNEQYF
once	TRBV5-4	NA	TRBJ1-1	TGTGCCAGCAGCTCGGCCGGGACTAACCCCTATGAAGCTTTCTTT	CASSSAGTNPYEAFF
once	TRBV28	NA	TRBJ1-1	TGTGCCAGCAGTTCTCGGGGAAGTAGGACTGAAGCTTTCTTT	CASSSRGSRTEAFF
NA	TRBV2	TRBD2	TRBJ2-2	TGTGCCAGCACCTTTGGGGGGGAGGACACCGGGGAGCTGTTTTTT	CASTFGGEDTGELFF
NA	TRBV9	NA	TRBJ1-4	TGTGCCAGCAGCGTAGGGACAGCAACTAATGAAAAACTGTTTTTT	CASSVGTATNEKLFF
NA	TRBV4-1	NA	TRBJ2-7	TGCGCCAGCAGCCAGGGGGCTACTAGACTAGCAACCACCTACGAGCAGTACTTC	CASSQGATRLATTYEQYF
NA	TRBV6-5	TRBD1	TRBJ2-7	TGTGCCAGCAGCAATGACAGGGCCCACGAGCAGTACTTC	CASSNDRAHEQYF
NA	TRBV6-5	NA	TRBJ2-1	TGTGCCAGCAGTTACGGGCATAATGAGCAGTTCTTC	CASSYGHNEQFF
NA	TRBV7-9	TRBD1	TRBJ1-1	TGTGCCAGCAGCGCTCCGGGACAGGGGGCTTTCACTGAAGCTTTCTTT	CASSAPGQGAFTEAFF
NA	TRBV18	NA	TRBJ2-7	TGTGCCAGCTCACCAGTACAGCAGTTCGAGCAGTACTTC	CASSPVQQFEQYF
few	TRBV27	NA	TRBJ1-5	TGTGCCAGCAGTCCCTTGGGGAGGAGCAATCAGCCCCAGCATTTT	CASSPLGRSNQPQHF
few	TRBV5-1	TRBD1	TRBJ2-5	TGCGCCAGCAGCCCCTCCGGACAGGGGGGAACGGAGACCCAGTACTTC	CASSPSGQGGTETQYF
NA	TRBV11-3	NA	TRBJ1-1	TGTGCCAGCAGCTATCGGACACAACTGAACACTGAAGCTTTCTTT	CASSYRTQLNTEAFF
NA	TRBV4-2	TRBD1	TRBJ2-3	TGTGCCAGCAGCCAAGCCGACAGGGCTTCGTCAGATACGCAGTATTTT	CASSQADRASSDTQYF
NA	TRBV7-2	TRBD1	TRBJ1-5	TGTGCCAGCAGCTTGACAGGGAATCAGCCCCAGCATTTT	CASSLTGNQPQHF
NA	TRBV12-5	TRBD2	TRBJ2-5	TGTGCTAGTGTCCTAGCGGGAGTGGGGACCCAGTACTTC	CASVLAGVGTQYF
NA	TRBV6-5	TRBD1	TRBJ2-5	TGTGCCAGCAGGTCCGGGACAGGGGGGACCCAGTACTTC	CASRSGTGGTQYF
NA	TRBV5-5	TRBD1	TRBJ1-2	TGTGCCAGCAGCTTACCACCGACAGGGGGCTATGGCTACACCTTC	CASSLPPTGGYGYTF
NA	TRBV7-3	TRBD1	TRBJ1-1	TGTGCCAGCAGCTTAGAGGGGGCGTCCCCTGAAGCTTTCTTT	CASSLEGASPEAFF
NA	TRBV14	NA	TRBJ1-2	TGTGCCAGCAGCCAAGGAGTCATTACTGGCTACACCTTC	CASSQGVITGYTF
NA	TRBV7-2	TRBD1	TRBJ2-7	TGTGCCAGCAGCCTTAGGGACAGGGGGATCTACGAGCAGTACTTC	CASSLRDRGIYEQYF
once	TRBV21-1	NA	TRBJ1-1	TGTGCCAGCAGCAAAGAGGCACTGAAGCTTTCTCAAAGAGGCACTGAAGCTTTCTTT	CASSKEALKLSQRGTEAFF
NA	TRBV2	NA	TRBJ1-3	TGTGCCAGCAGTGATAATTCTGGAAACACCATATATTTT	CASSDNSGNTIYF
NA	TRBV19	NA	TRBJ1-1	TGTGCCAGTAGTATCCAGATGAACACTGAAGCTTTCTTT	CASSIQMNTEAFF
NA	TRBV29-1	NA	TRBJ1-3	TGCAGCGTTGAGGGGGAGGGTCGCCGGGGAAACACCATATATTTT	CSVEGEGRRGNTIYF
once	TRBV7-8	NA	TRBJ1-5	TGTGCCAGCAGCATACAAGCAGGGAACAATCAGCCCCAGCATTTT	CASSIQAGNNQPQHF
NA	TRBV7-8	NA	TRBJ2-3	TGTGCCAGCAGCTTAGGGGCTCGAGATACGCAGTATTTT	CASSLGARDTQYF
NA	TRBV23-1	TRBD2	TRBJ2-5	TGCGCCAGCAGAAGCGCCCCCCAGACTAGCGGGATAATATACCAAGAGACCCAGTACTTC	CASRSAPQTSGIIYQETQYF
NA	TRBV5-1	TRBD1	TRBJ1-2	TGCGCCAGCAGCCCAACGGCTTCGGACAGGGCCAATGGCTACACCTTC	CASSPTASDRANGYTF
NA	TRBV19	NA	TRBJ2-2	TGTGCCAGTAGTTTCAGGGGCACGAACACCGGGGAGCTGTTTTTT	CASSFRGTNTGELFF
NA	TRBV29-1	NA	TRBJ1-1	TGCAGCGTTGATCCGGACATGAACACTGGAGCTTTCTTT	CSVDPDMNTGAFF
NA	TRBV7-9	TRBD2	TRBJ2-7	TGTGCCAGCAGCTTAAGCGGGAGCAGGGACTACGAGCAGTACTTC	CASSLSGSRDYEQYF
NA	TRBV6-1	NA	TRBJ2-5	TGTGCCAGCAGTCCTCGGACAGCTCAAGAGACCCAGTACTTC	CASSPRTAQETQYF
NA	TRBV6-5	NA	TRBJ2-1	TGTGCCAGCAGTTACGACGGGAGAGGATCTGAGCAGTTCTTC	CASSYDGRGSEQFF
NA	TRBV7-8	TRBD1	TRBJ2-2	TGTGCCAGCAGCTTAATCCGGGACAGCGGTTACACCGGGGAGCTGTTTTTT	CASSLIRDSGYTGELFF
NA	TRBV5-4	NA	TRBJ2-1	TGTGCCAGCAGCTTGAAAGGGCGGGCCAGTTCCTACAATGAGCAGTTCTTC	CASSLKGRASSYNEQFF
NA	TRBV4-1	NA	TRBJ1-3	TGCGCCAGCAGCCAAGCCCCACAAAGCTCTGGAAACACCATATATTTT	CASSQAPQSSGNTIYF
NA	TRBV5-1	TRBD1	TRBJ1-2	TGCGCCAGCGGGGACAGGGGACCACCTAACTATGGCTACACCTTC	CASGDRGPPNYGYTF
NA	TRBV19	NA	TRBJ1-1	TGTGCCAGTAGTACTTCGGACAAGAACACTGAAGCTTTCTTT	CASSTSDKNTEAFF
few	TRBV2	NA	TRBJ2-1	TGTGCCAGCAGTGAGAATGTGGGGGCTGAGCAGTTCTTC	CASSENVGAEQFF
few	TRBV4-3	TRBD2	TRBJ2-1	TGCGCCAGCAGCCTCGGGACTAGCGGCCTTAACAATGAGCAGTTCTTC	CASSLGTSGLNNEQFF
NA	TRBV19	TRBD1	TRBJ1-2	TGTGCCAGTAACCGACAGGGGTATGGCTACACCTTC	CASNRQGYGYTF
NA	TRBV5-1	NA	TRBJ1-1	TGCGCCAGCAGCTTGGGGCCAGGGCGAAACACTGAAGCTTTCTTT	CASSLGPGRNTEAFF